Below are 31 T cell receptor beta chains sequenced from a single sample in a study of blood T cell repertoires in COVID-19. TCRdb keeps only in-frame clones here, not all; method: immunoSEQ multiplex PCR. The table has 150,000 to 200,000 clones, around 89% seen once. The sample consisted of PBMCs or T cells enriched from blood (not recorded which). The receptors here all came from a woman aged 18-29 years who had recovered from COVID-19.

J is TRBJ2-6 and V is TRBV5-1; D call uncertain. The CDR3 totals 16 residues. In germline, CDR1 is SGHRS, CDR2 YFSETQ. Trimming cost V 0 bases and J 0 bases, with 7 bases left between them. CDR3 nucleotides: TGCGCCAGCAGCTTGGGTGTGAGCTCTGGGGCCAACGTCCTGACTTTC. Translating it yields CASSLGVSSGANVLTF.

The chain combines TRBV5-5 with TRBJ2-7; D possibly corresponds to TRBD1 (5 bases). The germline gives CDR1 SGHKS, CDR2 YYEKEE (reference sequence). The CDR3 runs to 15 residues. The germline V and J ends were trimmed by 0 bases and 0 bases, with 10 bases remaining between them. The CDR3 loop reads CASSLAGRASYEQYF. The CDR3 nucleotides are TGTGCCAGCAGCTTGGCCGGCAGGGCCTCCTACGAGCAGTACTTC.

V gene TRBV15 combines with J gene TRBJ2-5; 9 positions match TRBD2. CDR1 LNHNV and CDR2 YYDKDF come from the germline V gene (reference sequence). J gave up 2 bases and V 3 bases, and 13 bases lay outside the gene matches. This CDR3 has 18 amino acids. The CDR3 bases are TGTGCCACCAGCAGTAGTCCGGGACTAGCCGCCCGACAAGAGACCCAGTACTTC. Residues: CATSSSPGLAARQETQYF.

The CDR3 spells CASSYSRTGGGYTF. In DNA form, the CDR3 reads TGTGCCAGCAGTTACTCGAGGACTGGTGGTGGCTACACCTTC. This chain links TRBV6-5 with TRBJ1-2; no reliable D call. The ends were cut back, 0 bases at V and 7 bases at J, with 12 bases in the middle. The CDR3 consists of 14 residues. Germline V lookup: CDR1 MNHEY, CDR2 SVGAGI.

The V call is TRBV12-3 or TRBV12-4, the J call TRBJ2-5; TRBD1 matches at 7 bases. J gave up 4 bases and V 5 bases, and 1 base lay outside the gene matches. The CDR3 loop spans 12 amino acids. The CDR3 spells CASSRGLETQYF. In nucleotides, the CDR3 is TGTGCCAGCAGTAGGGGGCTAGAGACCCAGTACTTC.

V usage is TRBV4-2 and J usage is TRBJ2-5; 9 bases are shared with TRBD2. Unmatched junction bases numbered 10, after V lost 0 bases and J lost 5 bases. Germline-derived CDR1 and CDR2 are LGHNA and YNFKEQ. CDR3 length equals 17 residues. The DNA of the CDR3 is TGTGCCAGCAGCCAAGATCTCCAGCGGGAGGTGGTTGAGACCCAGTACTTC. Protein sequence: CASSQDLQREVVETQYF.

The CDR3 sequence: CASSQEGTTILETQYF. The CDR3 nucleotides are TGCGCCAGCAGCCAAGAGGGGACTACCATACTAGAGACCCAGTACTTC. This sequence joins TRBV4-3 and TRBJ2-5, with 7 positions matching TRBD2. The germline V gene has CDR1 LGHNA and CDR2 YSLEER. V lost 0 bases and J lost 4; bases outside the gene matches: 8. The CDR3 is 16 residues long.

The genes are TRBV9 and TRBJ2-5; no firm D call. From germline, CDR1 is SGDLS and CDR2 YYNGEE. The CDR3 totals 15 residues. V lost 0 bases and J lost 0, with 9 bases in between. The CDR3 loop is CASSVGFLDQETQYF. In DNA, the CDR3 is TGTGCCAGCAGCGTAGGGTTTCTAGACCAAGAGACCCAGTACTTC.

This clone was observed a few times. The V and J genes are TRBV27 and TRBJ1-4, with TRBD1 as a possible D gene (5 bases). Germline CDR1 and CDR2: MNHEY and SMNVEV (reference sequence). The CDR3 has 16 residues. V gave up 3 bases and J gave up 4 bases, with 15 bases separating them. This CDR3 is CASSFGHRGDNEKLFF. The CDR3, as DNA: TGTGCCAGCAGTTTCGGACATCGCGGGGATAATGAAAAACTGTTTTTT. Filled out from reference TRBV27 and TRBJ1-4, the complete variable domain reads EAQVTQNPRYLITVTGKKLTVTCSQNMNHEYMSWYRQDPGLGLRQIYYSMNVEVTDKGDVPEGYKVSRKEKRNFPLILESPSPNQTSLYFCASSFGHRGDNEKLFFGSGTQLSVL.

This clone was seen only once. The chain has TRBV5-4 and TRBJ2-2; perhaps TRBD2 as D (5 bases). This CDR3 contains 13 residues. The V gene's germline CDR1 is SGHNT and CDR2 YYREEE (reference sequence). Trimming pared 5 bases from V and 7 bases from J, leaving 12 bases between. CDR3 residues: CASSGAVYGELFF. The CDR3 nucleotides read TGTGCCAGCAGTGGAGCGGTTTACGGGGAGCTGTTTTTT.

J is TRBJ1-2 and V is TRBV19; TRBD1 matches at 12 bases. V was pared by 0 bases and J by 0 bases, with 8 bases of the junction left unmatched. Germline CDR1 reads LNHDA; CDR2 reads SQIVND (reference sequence). The CDR3 length is 19 residues. CDR3 region: CASSIDDRDRGQPNYGYTF. The CDR3 DNA sequence: TGTGCCAGTAGTATAGACGATCGGGACAGGGGGCAACCTAACTATGGCTACACCTTC.

The V and J genes are TRBV7-9 and TRBJ1-4, with 8 bases matching TRBD1. V was clipped by 5 bases and J by 7 bases; unmatched bases: 3. The germline V gene encodes CDR1 SEHNR and CDR2 FQNEAQ (reference sequence). CDR3 size: 13 residues. CDR3 coding DNA: TGTGCCAGCAGCCCGGACAGGGTTGAAAAACTGTTTTTT. As protein: CASSPDRVEKLFF.

CDR3 sequence (DNA): TGTGCCAGCAGTGGGGAGGAGAGGCTTGGCTACACCTTC. It is translated as CASSGEERLGYTF. The V call is TRBV2, the J call TRBJ1-2; D gene ambiguous. The CDR3 runs to 13 residues. Trimming cost V 4 bases and J 7 bases, with 13 bases left between them. Germline V CDR1 and CDR2: SNHLY, FYNNEI.

The chain's CDR3 is CASSFRDRGMNTEAFF. The DNA for the CDR3 is TGTGCCAGCAGTTTCCGGGACAGGGGGATGAACACTGAAGCTTTCTTT. The J gene is TRBJ1-1, the V gene TRBV27; 11 bases match TRBD1. CDR1 is MNHEY and CDR2 is SMNVEV in the germline V gene (reference sequence). V gave up 3 bases and J gave up 0 bases; unmatched junction bases: 3. CDR3 length: 16 amino acids.

CDR3 residues: CASSQNLEGEQYF. The CDR3 DNA is TGTGCCAGCAGCCAGAACTTGGAGGGCGAGCAGTACTTC. The rearrangement uses TRBV14 and TRBJ2-7; possibly TRBD2 for D (6 bases). The germline CDR1 and CDR2 sequences are SGHDN and FVKESK. This CDR3 has 13 residues. With 3 bases removed from V and 6 bases from J, the gap between germline ends came to 12 bases.

The chain is built from TRBV18 and TRBJ1-2; D is unclear. This CDR3 region has 14 residues. Germline V gives CDR1 KGHSH, CDR2 LQKENI. V was shortened by 3 bases and J by 0 bases, with 8 bases between the two germline ends. CDR3 amino acids: CASSPTGSNYGYTF. CDR3 bases: TGTGCCAGCTCACCGACGGGTTCTAACTATGGCTACACCTTC. Complete variable domain (other parts from reference TRBV18 and TRBJ1-2): NAGVMQNPRHLVRRRGQEARLRCSPMKGHSHVYWYRQLPEEGLKFMVYLQKENIIDESGMPKERFSAEFPKEGPSILRIQQVVRGDSAAYFCASSPTGSNYGYTFGSGTRLTVV.

The V gene is TRBV28, the J gene TRBJ2-1; 7 positions match TRBD2. Trimming took 4 bases from V and 4 from J; bases not matched to a gene: 7. The CDR3 totals 15 residues. Per germline, CDR1 MDHEN and CDR2 SYDVKM. This CDR3 reads CASSYPGLSYNEQFF. In DNA, the CDR3 is TGTGCCAGCAGTTATCCGGGACTAAGTTACAATGAGCAGTTCTTC. Looking up the rest from reference TRBV28 and TRBJ2-1 gives the full variable domain: DVKVTQSSRYLVKRTGEKVFLECVQDMDHENMFWYRQDPGLGLRLIYFSYDVKMKEKGDIPEGYSVSREKKERFSLILESASTNQTSMYLCASSYPGLSYNEQFFGPGTRLTVL.

The chain couples TRBV3-1 (or the pseudogene TRBV3-2) to TRBJ2-1; possible D gene TRBD2, 5 bases. CDR3 length equals 16 residues. Germline CDR1 reads LGHDT; CDR2 reads YNNKEL (reference sequence). V was pared by 0 bases and J by 3 bases, with 12 bases between. CDR3 sequence reads: CASSQDLPGVYNEQFF. The CDR3 region has the DNA TGTGCCAGCAGCCAAGATCTGCCCGGGGTCTACAATGAGCAGTTCTTC.

The chain joins TRBV6-1 to TRBJ1-5, with 8 bases fitting TRBD1. The CDR3 consists of 17 residues. V lost 2 bases to trimming and J lost 1 base; unmatched junction nucleotides: 7. CDR1 and CDR2 (germline): MNHNS, SASEGT. CDR3 sequence reads: CASSERPGGASNQPQHF. CDR3 DNA: TGTGCCAGCAGTGAACGGCCAGGGGGCGCGAGCAATCAGCCCCAGCATTTT.

The genes are TRBV28 and TRBJ1-6; perhaps TRBD1 as D (6 bases). From germline, CDR1 is MDHEN and CDR2 SYDVKM. V lost 3 bases and J lost 10, with 10 bases in between. The CDR3 runs to 13 residues. The CDR3 loop is CASSLQGSSPLHF. DNA of the CDR3: TGTGCCAGCAGTTTGCAGGGGTCATCACCCCTCCACTTT. Variable domain in full (rest from reference TRBV28 and TRBJ1-6): DVKVTQSSRYLVKRTGEKVFLECVQDMDHENMFWYRQDPGLGLRLIYFSYDVKMKEKGDIPEGYSVSREKKERFSLILESASTNQTSMYLCASSLQGSSPLHFGNGTRLTVT.

The chain uses TRBV27 and TRBJ2-7; 9 nucleotides agree with TRBD2. The CDR3 runs to 15 residues. CDR1 is MNHEY and CDR2 is SMNVEV in the germline V gene (reference sequence). The V gene end was trimmed by 3 bases and the J gene end by 4 bases; junction bases not matched to a gene: 7. The CDR3 sequence: CASSFSREGPYEQYF. In DNA form, the CDR3 reads TGTGCCAGCAGTTTCTCGCGGGAGGGCCCGTACGAGCAGTACTTC.

The chain uses TRBV5-1 and TRBJ2-5; tentative D call: TRBD2 (6 bases). The CDR3 sequence is 13 residues long. In germline, CDR1 is SGHRS, CDR2 YFSETQ. The V end was cut by 10 bases, the J end by 5 bases, with 18 bases between. CDR3: CAERTSPRETQYF. In DNA form, the CDR3 reads TGCGCCGAACGAACTAGCCCCCGGGAGACCCAGTACTTC.

The chain links TRBV5-4 to TRBJ2-7; possible D gene TRBD1, 6 bases. Deletions cut 3 bases from V and 2 bases from J, with 24 bases between. CDR3 length: 18 residues. The germline V gene has CDR1 SGHNT and CDR2 YYREEE (reference sequence). CDR3 region: CASSSKKAQGVITYEQYF. Here the CDR3 DNA reads TGTGCCAGCAGCTCCAAGAAAGCACAGGGAGTTATCACCTACGAGCAGTACTTC. Combining the CDR3 with reference TRBV5-4 and TRBJ2-7 gives the whole variable domain ETGVTQSPTHLIKTRGQQVTLRCSSQSGHNTVSWYQQALGQGPQFIFQYYREEENGRGNFPPRFSGLQFPNYSSELNVNALELDDSALYLCASSSKKAQGVITYEQYFGPGTRLTVT.

The V call is TRBV7-3, the J call TRBJ2-3; D unresolved. The CDR3 is 13 amino acids. Per germline, CDR1 SGHTA and CDR2 FQGTGA. Trimming removed 3 bases from V and 0 bases from J, with 4 bases in between. In nucleotides, the CDR3 is TGTGCCAGCAGCTTCGCGAGCACAGATACGCAGTATTTT. It codes for CASSFASTDTQYF. Combining the CDR3 with reference TRBV7-3 and TRBJ2-3 gives the whole variable domain GAGVSQTPSNKVTEKGKYVELRCDPISGHTALYWYRQSLGQGPEFLIYFQGTGAADDSGLPNDRFFAVRPEGSVSTLKIQRTERGDSAVYLCASSFASTDTQYFGPGTRLTVL.

The chain links TRBV15 to TRBJ2-7, with TRBD2 matching 8 bases. V lost 3 bases, J lost 5 bases, and 9 bases stayed unmatched. The CDR3 is made up of 15 amino acids. CDR1 and CDR2 from the germline V gene are LNHNV and YYDKDF (reference sequence). DNA of the CDR3: TGTGCCACCAGCAGGGCTCTAACGGGAGGGGACGAGCAGTACTTC. It encodes CATSRALTGGDEQYF.

The chain recombines TRBV10-3 with TRBJ2-5; 10 nucleotides agree with TRBD1. V lost 7 bases, J lost 5 bases, and 7 bases stayed unmatched. Germline values: CDR1 ENHRY, CDR2 SYGVKD. This CDR3 comprises 14 residues. The CDR3 DNA is TGTGCCATCATGAGACAGGGGGCAGGGGAGACCCAGTACTTC. Translating it yields CAIMRQGAGETQYF.

This chain links TRBV9 with TRBJ1-1; D is unresolved. Trimming took 2 bases from V and 1 from J, leaving 9 bases between them. The CDR3 has 14 residues. The germline V gene has CDR1 SGDLS and CDR2 YYNGEE. The CDR3 sequence is CASSVVQQNTEAFF. DNA of the CDR3: TGTGCCAGCAGCGTCGTACAGCAGAACACTGAAGCTTTCTTT.

The J gene is TRBJ2-5, the V gene TRBV30; possibly TRBD2 for D (7 bases). The CDR3 covers 14 residues. Germline V gene data show CDR1 as GTSNPN and CDR2 as SVGIG (reference sequence). V lost 0 bases and J 5 bases, leaving 13 bases between the germline ends. The CDR3 loop is CAWSVLQGGETQYF. In nucleotides, the CDR3 is TGTGCCTGGAGTGTACTACAGGGAGGGGAGACCCAGTACTTC.

The genes are TRBV7-3 and TRBJ2-3; 10 bases are a match to TRBD1. Germline CDR1 SGHTA, CDR2 FQGTGA. This CDR3 is 15 amino acids long. The V gene end was trimmed by 2 bases and the J gene end by 7 bases; junction bases not matched to a gene: 6. The CDR3 DNA follows: TGTGCCAGCAGCTTATCCCGGGACAGGGGCAATACGCAGTATTTT. The encoded protein is CASSLSRDRGNTQYF.

CDR3 DNA sequence: TGCAGTGCTAGTTCGAGGGCCTACGAGCAGTACTTC. It translates to CSASSRAYEQYF. This chain links TRBV20-1 with TRBJ2-7, with D perhaps TRBD2 (5 bases). V dropped 3 bases and J dropped 2 bases, with 8 bases sitting between them. The CDR3 spans 12 residues. Germline V CDR1 and CDR2: DFQATT, SNEGSKA (reference sequence).

The CDR3 protein is CASRGAGGYSYEQYF. The CDR3 coding sequence is TGTGCCAGCAGAGGCGCGGGAGGGTATTCCTACGAGCAGTACTTC. The V gene is TRBV28, the J gene TRBJ2-7; 9 nucleotides align to TRBD2. V lost 6 bases and J lost 1; bases outside the gene matches: 7. The CDR3 sequence is 15 residues long. CDR1 is MDHEN and CDR2 is SYDVKM in the germline V gene.